This T cell receptor beta chain was identified during a study of shared clonotypes between healthy human individuals. The germline V and J ends were trimmed by 2 bases and 2 bases, with 5 bases remaining between them. CDR1 and CDR2 (germline): WSHSY, SAAADI. The CDR3 spans 13 residues. Naive CD8 populations comprised CD45RO-negative cells positively selected for CCR7, excluding terminally differentiated effector memory CD45RA+ cells. Produced via immunoSEQ multiplex PCR; TCRdb's table is partial and in-frame only. Among about 800,000 clones, roughly 96% were seen once, and the ten largest hold around 0.21%.

This sequence joins TRBV10-2 and TRBJ2-3; D is unclear. This TCR derives from a man younger than 40 in good health. Sequencing input: naive CD8+ T cells sorted from blood. CDR3 in DNA: TGCGCCAGCAGTGAGCCCAACACAGATACGCAGTATTTT. Translation: CASSEPNTDTQYF.